The 29 T cell receptor beta chains given below trace back to one sample, sequenced in a study of blood T cell repertoires in COVID-19. Sequenced by immunoSEQ multiplex PCR; TCRdb stores in-frame clones only, minus some. The repertoire consists of roughly 57,000 clones, with around nine tenths occurring once and the leading ten covering approximately 6%. Sequencing was carried out using peripheral blood. The receptors shown here come from a woman aged 55-70 years with COVID-19, enrolled during active disease.

This clone turned up a few times. The gene calls are TRBV30 and TRBJ1-2; D not resolved. The CDR3 is 13 residues long. V was cut by 4 bases and J by 0 bases, with 9 bases left in between. CDR1 is GTSNPN and CDR2 is SVGIG in the germline V gene (reference sequence). The CDR3: CAWKGVANYGYTF. The CDR3 bases are TGTGCCTGGAAGGGAGTAGCTAACTATGGCTACACCTTC.

This chain connects TRBV12-3 or TRBV12-4 to TRBJ1-5; D gene uncertain. The CDR3 runs 13 residues. V was cut by 3 bases and J by 4 bases, with 7 bases left in between. CDR3 sequence (DNA): TGTGCCAGCAGTTTGACACGTAATCAGCCCCAGCATTTT. Amino acids: CASSLTRNQPQHF.

The chain uses TRBV27 and TRBJ1-6, with D hard to call. Germline V CDR1 and CDR2: MNHEY, SMNVEV (reference sequence). There are 16 residues in the CDR3. V was cut by 1 base and J by 7 bases, with 14 bases left in between. CDR3 residues: CASSLFRGSSNSPLHF. Written as DNA, the CDR3 is TGTGCCAGCAGTTTATTCCGTGGGAGTTCCAATTCACCCCTCCACTTT.

This rearrangement joins TRBV19 to TRBJ2-7; weak D call: TRBD1 (5 bases). V lost 8 bases and J 4 bases, leaving 12 bases between the germline ends. Germline assignment: CDR1 LNHDA and CDR2 SQIVND (reference sequence). This CDR3 contains 12 residues. This chain's CDR3 is CASGDREYEQYF. For the CDR3, the DNA is TGTGCCAGTGGCGACAGAGAATACGAGCAGTACTTC.

This chain uses TRBV2 with TRBJ1-6; 8 nucleotides align to TRBD1. Germline values: CDR1 SNHLY, CDR2 FYNNEI. Losses at the gene ends were 6 bases for V and 7 bases for J; bases not matched to a gene: 11. The CDR3 length is 16 residues. The CDR3 sequence is CASRDLTGVLNSPLHF. CDR3 in DNA: TGTGCCAGCAGGGATCTGACAGGGGTTTTAAATTCACCCCTCCACTTT.

This clone was recorded a few times. The chain combines TRBV27 with TRBJ1-2, with D maybe TRBD1 (6 bases). V was cut by 7 bases and J by 6 bases, with 15 bases left in between. Germline values: CDR1 MNHEY, CDR2 SMNVEV (reference sequence). The CDR3 is 13 amino acids. This CDR3 is CASTQRQGHGYTF. The CDR3, as DNA: TGTGCCAGCACGCAACGGCAGGGGCATGGCTACACCTTC.

The V gene is TRBV19, the J gene TRBJ1-1; D gene unclear. V was pared by 3 bases and J by 1 base, with 12 bases between. This CDR3 is built from 15 residues. Germline V gene sequence: CDR1 LNHDA, CDR2 SQIVND (reference sequence). The CDR3 DNA follows: TGTGCCAGTAGTATTAGCAGAAACGGGAACACTGAAGCTTTCTTT. Translation: CASSISRNGNTEAFF. Supplemented by reference TRBV19 and TRBJ1-1, the full variable domain reads DGGITQSPKYLFRKEGQNVTLSCEQNLNHDAMYWYRQDPGQGLRLIYYSQIVNDFQKGDIAEGYSVSREKKESFPLTVTSAQKNPTAFYLCASSISRNGNTEAFFGQGTRLTVV.

The CDR3 protein is CASSFRPGSEAFF. The DNA of the CDR3 is TGTGCCAGCAGCTTCCGGCCGGGTTCTGAAGCTTTCTTT. The genes are TRBV3-1 (or the pseudogene TRBV3-2) and TRBJ1-1, with D uncertain. The CDR3 has 13 amino acids. Germline V gene data show CDR1 as LGHDT and CDR2 as YNNKEL (reference sequence). Trimming took 5 bases from V and 6 from J, leaving 13 bases between them.

This rearrangement joins TRBV19 to TRBJ2-2, with a weak D call TRBD1 (6 bases). V was cut by 3 bases and J by 7 bases, with 9 bases left in between. The CDR3 contains 13 residues. CDR1 and CDR2 (germline): LNHDA, SQIVND (reference sequence). Written as DNA, the CDR3 is TGTGCCAGTAGTATCCAGGGGATCGGGGAGCTGTTTTTT. Protein product: CASSIQGIGELFF.

V and J are TRBV29-1 and TRBJ2-1; D is perhaps TRBD2 (10 bases). V lost 4 bases to trimming and J lost 12 bases, with 22 bases between them. Per germline, CDR1 SQVTM and CDR2 ANQGSEA. The CDR3 is 14 amino acids. In nucleotides, the CDR3 is TGCAGCGTTGGGGACAGGGCTAGCGGGAGATCGCAGTTCTTC. It translates to CSVGDRASGRSQFF.

In its sample, this clone was seen a few times. The chain couples TRBV19 to TRBJ2-2, with TRBD1 matching 9 bases. CDR1 is LNHDA and CDR2 is SQIVND in the germline V gene (reference sequence). The CDR3 runs to 18 residues. The junction had 10 bases not matched to a gene; V was cut back by 3 bases and J by 2 bases. The chain's CDR3 is CASSIKKGQGSNTGELFF. CDR3 in DNA: TGTGCCAGTAGTATCAAAAAAGGACAGGGGTCAAACACCGGGGAGCTGTTTTTT.

The genes are TRBV9 and TRBJ2-1; 7 bases map to TRBD1. With V trimmed by 3 bases and J by 7 bases, 10 bases remained unmatched. The germline V gene encodes CDR1 SGDLS and CDR2 YYNGEE. This CDR3 region has 15 residues. The CDR3 DNA is TGTGCCAGCAGCGGGGGGACAGTCGTGTCGAATGAGCAGTTCTTC. It encodes CASSGGTVVSNEQFF.

This clone was recorded a few times. The gene calls are TRBV11-3 and TRBJ2-7; TRBD1 aligns across 8 bases. CDR1 is SGHNT, CDR2 YENEEA, per germline. The J segment lost 4 bases and the V segment lost 5 bases, leaving 7 bases of the junction unmatched. This CDR3 has 14 residues. CDR3 region: CASSNQGARYEQYF. CDR3 in DNA: TGTGCCAGCAGCAACCAGGGGGCGCGGTACGAGCAGTACTTC.

CDR3 sequence (DNA): TGTGCCAGCAGCCCCAAGGAGGGACTAGCACTTGTCGAGCAGTACTTC. Translation gives CASSPKEGLALVEQYF. The chain combines TRBV7-8 with TRBJ2-7, with TRBD2 matching over 9 bases. The CDR3 loop spans 16 amino acids. V trimming: 5 bases; J trimming: 6 bases; junction bases outside the gene matches: 14. Per germline, CDR1 SGHVS and CDR2 FQNEAQ.

The V call is TRBV5-1, the J call TRBJ1-2; TRBD1 matches 7 bases. V trimming: 3 bases; J trimming: 3 bases; junction bases outside the gene matches: 2. The CDR3 sequence is 13 residues long. From germline, CDR1 is SGHRS and CDR2 YFSETQ. The DNA of the CDR3 is TGCGCCAGCAGCTCCCAGGGGGACTATGGCTACACCTTC. Translated, it gives CASSSQGDYGYTF. Variable domain in full (rest from reference TRBV5-1 and TRBJ1-2): KAGVTQTPRYLIKTRGQQVTLSCSPISGHRSVSWYQQTPGQGLQFLFEYFSETQRNKGNFPGRFSGRQFSNSRSEMNVSTLELGDSALYLCASSSQGDYGYTFGSGTRLTVV.

The chain carries TRBV19 and TRBJ1-5, with a tentative D call TRBD1 (5 bases). Deletions cut 8 bases from V and 3 bases from J, with 14 bases between. The germline CDR1 and CDR2 sequences are LNHDA and SQIVND (reference sequence). CDR3 length equals 14 residues. The CDR3 here is CASGGTRHNQPQHF. DNA of the CDR3: TGTGCCAGTGGGGGGACCCGCCACAATCAGCCCCAGCATTTT.

As regards this clone: Its ends do not fully match the called genes, so a read error is possible. The V gene is TRBV7-7, the J gene TRBJ2-5; 9 nucleotides agree with TRBD2. The CDR3 is 16 amino acids. Germline V CDR1 and CDR2: SSHAT, FNYEAQ (reference sequence). Here the CDR3 DNA reads TGTGCTAGCAGCTTGGGGGCCGCGGGAGGGCAAGAGACCCAGTACTTC. Amino acid sequence: CASSLGAAGGQETQYF.

The chain uses TRBV6-5 and TRBJ2-7; 7 nucleotides match TRBD2. V lost 6 bases and J lost 4; bases outside the gene matches: 12. The CDR3 has 15 amino acids. The germline gives CDR1 MNHEY, CDR2 SVGAGI. The CDR3, as DNA: TGTGCCAGCAGAGAGAGAGCGGGATTCAGGTACGAGCAGTACTTC. Its translation is CASRERAGFRYEQYF.

V gene TRBV7-9 combines with J gene TRBJ2-5, with 9 bases matching TRBD1. This CDR3 has 16 residues. The V and J ends lost 0 bases and 3 bases, in that order; junction bases with no gene match: 5. Per germline, CDR1 SEHNR and CDR2 FQNEAQ (reference sequence). This chain's CDR3 is CASSLAWDRVKETQYF. CDR3 DNA sequence: TGTGCCAGCAGCTTAGCCTGGGACAGGGTGAAAGAGACCCAGTACTTC.

J is TRBJ1-3 and V is TRBV7-2; D possibly corresponds to TRBD1 (5 bases). The germline V and J ends were trimmed by 0 bases and 0 bases, with 12 bases remaining between them. CDR3 length: 17 residues. CDR1 is SGHTA, CDR2 FQGNSA, per germline. DNA for the CDR3: TGTGCCAGCAGCTTAGCCCCAGGGCTCCACTCTGGAAACACCATATATTTT. Its protein is CASSLAPGLHSGNTIYF.

V usage is TRBV18 and J usage is TRBJ2-7; 7 positions agree with TRBD2. Germline CDR1 and CDR2: KGHSH and LQKENI. Trimming at V came to 1 base and at J to 3 bases, leaving 9 bases not matched to a gene. The CDR3 runs 16 residues. Here the CDR3 DNA reads TGTGCCAGCTCACCACAAAAAAGCGGGACCAACTACGAGCAGTACTTC. This codes for CASSPQKSGTNYEQYF.

Only one count was recorded for this clone. The chain recombines TRBV29-1 with TRBJ2-3, with 10 bases identical to TRBD1. The V gene end was trimmed by 6 bases and the J gene end by 6 bases; junction bases not matched to a gene: 6. The germline gives CDR1 SQVTM, CDR2 ANQGSEA. There are 13 residues in the CDR3. The CDR3 region is CSVEGQGTDTQYF. The CDR3 nucleotides are TGCAGCGTGGAGGGACAGGGGACGGATACGCAGTATTTT.

This chain uses TRBV11-3 with TRBJ2-1; no definite D call. This CDR3 comprises 16 residues. Germline V gene sequence: CDR1 SGHNT, CDR2 YENEEA. With 0 bases removed from V and 8 bases from J, the gap between germline ends came to 17 bases. The CDR3 region has the DNA TGTGCCAGCAGCTTAGATTTGGCAGGTCCTGGCTATGAGCAGTTCTTC. The encoded protein is CASSLDLAGPGYEQFF.

The J gene is TRBJ2-5, the V gene TRBV11-2; 8 nucleotides line up with TRBD2. This CDR3 has 16 residues. Looked up from germline, CDR1 is SGHAT and CDR2 is FQNNGV. V dropped 5 bases and J dropped 3; count of bases not matched to a gene: 11. Written as DNA, the CDR3 is TGTGCCAGCAGCCCGGGGATAGCGGGATGGAAAGAGACCCAGTACTTC. Residues: CASSPGIAGWKETQYF.

Comment on this clone: This same CDR3 is encoded by further DNA sequences in the sample. The chain links TRBV7-2 to TRBJ2-1, with 8 bases matching TRBD1. With 1 base clipped from V and 1 base from J, the junction kept 0 bases outside the gene matches. The CDR3 covers 15 residues. The germline gives CDR1 SGHTA, CDR2 FQGNSA. The CDR3 DNA follows: TGTGCCAGCAGCTTAGACAGGGGGTCCTACAATGAGCAGTTCTTC. This translates into CASSLDRGSYNEQFF. The variable domain in full, with the rest retrieved from reference TRBV7-2 and TRBJ2-1, is GAGVSQSPSNKVTEKGKDVELRCDPISGHTALYWYRQSLGQGLEFLIYFQGNSAPDKSGLPSDRFSAERTGGSVSTLTIQRTQQEDSAVYLCASSLDRGSYNEQFFGPGTRLTVL.

V usage is TRBV15 and J usage is TRBJ2-5; 12 nucleotides line up with TRBD2. V lost 0 bases, J lost 2 bases, and 1 base stayed unmatched. Germline V lookup: CDR1 LNHNV, CDR2 YYDKDF (reference sequence). CDR3 length equals 16 residues. The CDR3 nucleotides are TGTGCCACCAGCAGAGAGCTAGCGGGAGGGCAAGAGACCCAGTACTTC. This gives the protein CATSRELAGGQETQYF.

The chain combines TRBV27 with TRBJ2-7, with 14 positions matching TRBD2. The CDR3 is 15 residues long. Germline lookup yields CDR1 MNHEY and CDR2 SMNVEV (reference sequence). V was pared by 5 bases and J by 6 bases, with 6 bases of the junction left unmatched. The CDR3 DNA reads TGTGCCAGCAGTCCAGGGACTAGCGGGAGTTCCGAGCAGTACTTC. The encoded protein is CASSPGTSGSSEQYF.

The chain couples TRBV2 to TRBJ2-7; a possible D gene is TRBD1 (5 bases). The germline V gene has CDR1 SNHLY and CDR2 FYNNEI. This CDR3 is 13 amino acids long. Trimming removed 4 bases at V and 2 bases at J, with 9 bases between. CDR3 residues: CASSGQSTYEQYF. The CDR3 nucleotides are TGTGCCAGCAGTGGACAGTCAACCTACGAGCAGTACTTC.

This clone was seen a single time. This rearrangement joins TRBV19 to TRBJ1-6; 10 positions match TRBD1. The CDR3 sequence is 15 residues long. CDR1 is LNHDA and CDR2 is SQIVND in the germline V gene (reference sequence). J was trimmed by 6 bases and V by 6 bases; bases with no gene match: 5. The CDR3 DNA reads TGTGCCAGTAGCCTAGGACAGGGGGTTAATTCACCCCTCCACTTT. Protein sequence: CASSLGQGVNSPLHF.